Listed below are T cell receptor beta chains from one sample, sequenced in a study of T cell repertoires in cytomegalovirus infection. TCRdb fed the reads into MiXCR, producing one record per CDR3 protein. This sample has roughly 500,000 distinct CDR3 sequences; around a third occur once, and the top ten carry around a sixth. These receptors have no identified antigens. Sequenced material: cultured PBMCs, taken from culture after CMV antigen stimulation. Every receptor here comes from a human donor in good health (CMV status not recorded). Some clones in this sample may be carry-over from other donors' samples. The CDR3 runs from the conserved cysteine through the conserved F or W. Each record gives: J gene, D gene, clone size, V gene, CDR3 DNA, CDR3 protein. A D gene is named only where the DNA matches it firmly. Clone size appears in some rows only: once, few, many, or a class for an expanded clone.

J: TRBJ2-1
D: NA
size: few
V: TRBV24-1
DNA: TGTGCCACCAGTGTGGGCGAGGTATCCTACAATGAGCAGTTCTTC
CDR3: CATSVGEVSYNEQFF

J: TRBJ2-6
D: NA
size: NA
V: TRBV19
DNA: TGTGCCAGTAGTATAGAGGGCCCATGGGGTGGGGCCAACGTCCTGACTTTC
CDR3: CASSIEGPWGGANVLTF

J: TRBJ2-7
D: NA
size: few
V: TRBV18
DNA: TGTGCCAGCTCACCTAGGACAGAGTCCTACGAGCAGTACTTC
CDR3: CASSPRTESYEQYF

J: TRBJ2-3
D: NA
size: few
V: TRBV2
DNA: TGTGCCAGCAGTGTCAACAGGGCAGATACGCAGTATTTT
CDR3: CASSVNRADTQYF

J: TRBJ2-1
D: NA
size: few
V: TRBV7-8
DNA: TGTGCCAGCAGCTTAGGTCTCAATGAGCAGTTCTTC
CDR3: CASSLGLNEQFF

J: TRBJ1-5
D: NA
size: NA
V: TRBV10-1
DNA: TGCGCCAGCAGTGAAGGGAATTCTGTTAGCACCCAGACGGTGAGCAATCAGCCCCAGCATTTT
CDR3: CASSEGNSVSTQTVSNQPQHF

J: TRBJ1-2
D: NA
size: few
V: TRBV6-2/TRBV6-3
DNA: TGTGCCAGCAGTTACCCCGAGGATGGCTACACCTTC
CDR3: CASSYPEDGYTF

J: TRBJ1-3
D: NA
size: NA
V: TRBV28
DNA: TGTGCCAGCAGTTTGGACATCTCTGGAAACACCATATATTTT
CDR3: CASSLDISGNTIYF

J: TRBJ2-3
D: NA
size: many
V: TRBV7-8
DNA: TGTGCCAGCAGCTTAGCGGGGTACGCAGATACGCAGTATTTT
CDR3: CASSLAGYADTQYF

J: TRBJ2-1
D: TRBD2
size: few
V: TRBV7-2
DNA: TGTGCCAGCAGCCGCGCCCGCTTGACTAGCGGGGGCCCATCCTACAATGAGCAGTTCTTC
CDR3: CASSRARLTSGGPSYNEQFF

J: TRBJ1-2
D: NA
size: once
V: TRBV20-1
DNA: TGCAGTGCTAGACCCAGCCGGGCTAACTATGGCTACACCTTC
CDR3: CSARPSRANYGYTF

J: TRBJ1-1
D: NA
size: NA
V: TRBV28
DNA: TGTGCCAGCACTAGGGCACTGGGCAACAGTGAAGCTTTCTTT
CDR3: CASTRALGNSEAFF

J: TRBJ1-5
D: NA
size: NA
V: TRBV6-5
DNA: TGTGCCAGCAGAGGCACAGGGCCCGGGGACAATCAGCCCCAGCATTTT
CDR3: CASRGTGPGDNQPQHF

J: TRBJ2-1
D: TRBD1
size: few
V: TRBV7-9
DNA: TGTGCCAGCAGCTTAGCCGGACAGGGGATGAGGGGTGAGCAGTTCTTC
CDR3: CASSLAGQGMRGEQFF